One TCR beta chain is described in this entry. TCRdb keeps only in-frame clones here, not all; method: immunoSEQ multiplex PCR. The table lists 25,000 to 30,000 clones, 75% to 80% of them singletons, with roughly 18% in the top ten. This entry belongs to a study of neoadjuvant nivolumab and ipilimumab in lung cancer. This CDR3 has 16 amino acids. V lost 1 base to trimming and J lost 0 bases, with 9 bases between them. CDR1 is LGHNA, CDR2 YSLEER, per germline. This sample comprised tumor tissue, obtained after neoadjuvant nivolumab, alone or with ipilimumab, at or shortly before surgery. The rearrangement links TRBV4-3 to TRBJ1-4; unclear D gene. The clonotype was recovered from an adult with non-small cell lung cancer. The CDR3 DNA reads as TGCGCCAGCAGCCAAGTTTACGGCGCAACTAATGAAAAACTGTTTTTT. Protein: CASSQVYGATNEKLFF.